Below, one TCR beta chain is given with its context. The sample comes from a study of blood T cell repertoires in COVID-19. Study background: Samples taken during acute and convalescent COVID-19 were collected in the United States, Italy and Spain. PBMCs, B-cell-depleted T cells, or T cells provided the cDNA or gDNA that made up the material.

From germline, CDR1 is SGHRS and CDR2 YFSETQ. The CDR3 is made up of 14 amino acids. V lost 0 bases, J lost 10 bases, and 5 bases stayed unmatched. As handled by the study authors: By means of reference gene primer amplification, nucleated cell counts were estimated. Only in-frame clones appear in the TCRdb table, and some are missing; sequencing was by immunoSEQ multiplex PCR. That table supplies the V and J calls and clone size; D and trimming were determined from the DNA. The profile covers nearly 200,000 clones, with about 85% appearing a single time and around 21% taken by the ten largest. Sample: peripheral blood. The sequence came from a human donor in a cohort sampled during active COVID-19. V is TRBV5-1 and J is TRBJ2-7; 12 nucleotides match TRBD2. CDR3 amino acids: CASSLVLAGGHQYF. The CDR3 nucleotides are TGCGCCAGCAGCTTGGTACTAGCGGGAGGACATCAGTACTTC.